The rows below give T cell receptor beta chains drawn from one sample of a study of T cell responses to AZD1222 COVID-19 vaccine. Here immunoSEQ multiplex PCR was the method, and the copy in TCRdb shows in-frame clones only, minus some. The sample includes about 130,000 clones, about nine tenths of them seen just once. Material: peripheral blood, obtained on day 0 of AZD1222 vaccination. Every receptor here comes from an adult in good health. Both conserved end residues are part of each CDR3. The D gene is left open where the match is weak. The listing skips clone size in some rows; elsewhere it reads once, few, many or a size class.

V gene,J gene,D gene,clone size,CDR3 protein,CDR3 DNA
TRBV19,TRBJ1-5,.,few,CASSQSVVNSNQPQHF,TGTGCCAGTAGTCAGAGTGTTGTGAATAGCAATCAGCCCCAGCATTTT
TRBV3-1/TRBV3-2,TRBJ1-5,.,.,CASSQKGLNQPQHF,TGTGCCAGCAGCCAGAAGGGGCTGAATCAGCCCCAGCATTTT
TRBV30,TRBJ1-1,.,few,CAWTKGGGITEAFF,TGTGCCTGGACCAAGGGGGGGGGTATCACTGAAGCTTTCTTT
TRBV20-1,TRBJ1-2,TRBD1,.,CSASQGGLNYGYTF,TGCAGTGCTAGTCAGGGGGGCCTGAACTATGGCTACACCTTC
TRBV6-2/TRBV6-3,TRBJ2-5,.,.,CASSYRRETQYF,TGTGCCAGCAGTTACAGGAGGGAGACCCAGTACTTC
TRBV3-1/TRBV3-2,TRBJ2-7,.,.,CASSRGMYEQYF,TGTGCCAGCTCCAGAGGGATGTACGAGCAGTACTTC
TRBV12-3/TRBV12-4,TRBJ2-7,.,.,CASSFLGAYEQYF,TGTGCCAGCAGTTTCTTGGGGGCATACGAGCAGTACTTC
TRBV5-1,TRBJ2-3,.,.,CASSRGSSTDTQYF,TGCGCCAGCAGCCGGGGGTCTAGCACAGATACGCAGTATTTT
TRBV10-3,TRBJ2-7,.,.,CAISIQGSYEQYF,TGTGCCATCAGTATACAGGGATCCTACGAGCAGTACTTC
TRBV24-1,TRBJ1-2,TRBD1,.,CATSDPNPTGGFDGYTF,TGTGCCACCAGTGATCCGAATCCGACAGGGGGCTTTGATGGCTACACCTTC
TRBV7-9,TRBJ1-1,TRBD1,.,CASSSGQGMNTEAFF,TGTGCCAGCAGCTCAGGACAGGGGATGAACACTGAAGCTTTCTTT
TRBV24-1,TRBJ1-6,.,.,CATSDSNLDSPLHF,TGTGCCACCAGTGACTCTAACCTAGATTCACCCCTCCACTTT
TRBV14,TRBJ1-4,TRBD1,once,CASSQDPVTGGVNEKLFF,TGTGCCAGCAGCCAAGACCCGGTTACAGGGGGCGTGAATGAAAAACTGTTTTTT
TRBV19,TRBJ1-5,TRBD1,few,CASSSGGQPQHF,TGTGCCAGTTCCTCAGGGGGTCAGCCCCAGCATTTT
TRBV5-1,TRBJ2-2,.,.,CASSLDAGVNTGELFF,TGCGCCAGCAGCTTGGATGCCGGAGTAAACACCGGGGAGCTGTTTTTT
TRBV19,TRBJ1-1,.,.,CASSLQGIGGTEAFF,TGTGCCAGTAGCCTACAGGGTATTGGGGGCACTGAAGCTTTCTTT
TRBV3-1/TRBV3-2,TRBJ1-6,.,few,CASSQGALNSPLHF,TGTGCCAGCAGCCAAGGGGCCCTTAATTCACCCCTCCACTTT
TRBV28,TRBJ2-6,.,.,CASSYGRGSGANVLTF,TGTGCCAGCAGTTACGGAAGGGGTTCTGGGGCCAACGTCCTGACTTTC
TRBV18,TRBJ2-4,.,.,CASSPPGQGGIAKNIQYF,TGTGCCAGCTCACCACCCGGACAGGGAGGGATAGCCAAAAACATTCAGTACTTC
TRBV13,TRBJ2-7,.,.,CASSPTLWMEQYF,TGTGCCAGCAGCCCCACACTGTGGATGGAGCAGTACTTC
TRBV12-3/TRBV12-4,TRBJ1-1,TRBD1,.,CASSYGTGGEAFF,TGTGCCAGCAGTTACGGGACAGGGGGGGAAGCTTTCTTT
TRBV29-1,TRBJ2-5,.,.,CSVVILGETQYF,TGCAGCGTTGTGATCCTAGGAGAGACCCAGTACTTC
TRBV7-6,TRBJ2-5,.,.,CASSLQDSSRETQYF,TGTGCCAGCAGCTTACAGGACAGCTCGCGGGAGACCCAGTACTTC
TRBV10-3,TRBJ1-4,.,.,CAISERGLDEKLFF,TGTGCCATCAGTGAAAGGGGCCTCGATGAAAAACTGTTTTTT
TRBV5-5,TRBJ2-1,.,.,CASSLSGQTYNEQFF,TGTGCCAGCAGCTTGTCTGGACAGACCTACAATGAGCAGTTCTTC
TRBV5-5,TRBJ2-3,TRBD2,.,CASSLARSSGSTDTQYF,TGTGCCAGCAGCTTGGCGCGGTCTAGCGGTAGCACAGATACGCAGTATTTT
TRBV5-1,TRBJ1-4,TRBD1,.,CASSQTGSGEKLFF,TGCGCCAGCAGCCAGACAGGGAGTGGTGAAAAACTGTTTTTT
TRBV4-3,TRBJ2-3,.,.,CASSQDVGDTQYF,TGCGCCAGCAGCCAAGATGTGGGGGATACGCAGTATTTT
TRBV11-1,TRBJ1-1,.,.,CASSYAGTLGTEAFF,TGTGCCAGCAGCTACGCCGGGACTTTGGGCACTGAAGCTTTCTTT
TRBV5-1,TRBJ1-3,.,few,CASSLAPQGAGNTIYF,TGCGCCAGCAGCTTGGCCCCACAGGGTGCTGGAAACACCATATATTTT
TRBV7-8,TRBJ2-5,TRBD2,.,CASSGLATQETQYF,TGTGCCAGCAGCGGACTAGCGACCCAAGAGACCCAGTACTTC